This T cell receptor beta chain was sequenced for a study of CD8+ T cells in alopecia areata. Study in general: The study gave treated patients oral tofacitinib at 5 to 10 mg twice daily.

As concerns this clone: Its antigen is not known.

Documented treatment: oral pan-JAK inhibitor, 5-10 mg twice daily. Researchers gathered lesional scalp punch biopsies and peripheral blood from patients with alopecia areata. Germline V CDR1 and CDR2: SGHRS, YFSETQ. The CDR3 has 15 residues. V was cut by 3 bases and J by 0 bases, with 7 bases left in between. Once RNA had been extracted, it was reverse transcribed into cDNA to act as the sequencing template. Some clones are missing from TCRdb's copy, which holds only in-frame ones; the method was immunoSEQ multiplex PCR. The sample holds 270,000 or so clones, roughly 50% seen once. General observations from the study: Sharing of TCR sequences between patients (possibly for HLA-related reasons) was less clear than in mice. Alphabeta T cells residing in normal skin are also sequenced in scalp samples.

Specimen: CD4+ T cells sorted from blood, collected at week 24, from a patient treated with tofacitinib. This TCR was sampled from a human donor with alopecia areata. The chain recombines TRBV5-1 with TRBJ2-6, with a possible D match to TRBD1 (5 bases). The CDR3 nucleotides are TGCGCCAGCAGCTCGACAGTCTCTGGGGCCAACGTCCTGACTTTC. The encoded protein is CASSSTVSGANVLTF.